The next 25 T cell receptor beta chains were all read from a single sample in a study of chemoradiotherapy in HPV16-positive cancers. Using immunoSEQ multiplex PCR, the repertoire was profiled, and TCRdb retains in-frame clones only, with some absent. The repertoire holds roughly 29,000 clones, with approximately 91% as singletons. The source material was blood, sampled from a patient who underwent chemoradiotherapy. The receptor source for this set is a human donor with HPV-associated anogenital cancer.

The V and J genes are TRBV19 and TRBJ1-1; D might be TRBD1 (6 bases). Looked up from germline, CDR1 is LNHDA and CDR2 is SQIVND (reference sequence). The CDR3 extends over 14 amino acids. Trimming left V 4 bases short and J 11 bases short, with 20 bases between. The CDR3: CASSTPGHLISAFF. The CDR3 coding sequence is TGTGCCAGTAGTACTCCGGGACACTTAATCTCTGCTTTCTTT.

The J gene is TRBJ1-6, the V gene TRBV11-3; D is unclear. V gave up 2 bases and J gave up 8 bases, with 4 bases separating them. The V gene's germline CDR1 is SGHNT and CDR2 YENEEA. This CDR3 comprises 12 residues. This chain's CDR3 is CASSLIDSPLHF. CDR3 coding DNA: TGTGCCAGCAGCTTAATTGATTCACCCCTCCACTTT.

The CDR3 bases are TGTGCCAGCAGCTTAGCTATAACCTACGAGCAGTACTTC. Translating gives CASSLAITYEQYF. The rearrangement links TRBV7-2 to TRBJ2-7, with unresolved D. Germline values: CDR1 SGHTA, CDR2 FQGNSA. The length of the CDR3 is 13 residues. V lost 0 bases and J lost 2, with 5 bases in between. The variable domain in full, completed from reference TRBV7-2 and TRBJ2-7, reads GAGVSQSPSNKVTEKGKDVELRCDPISGHTALYWYRQSLGQGLEFLIYFQGNSAPDKSGLPSDRFSAERTGGSVSTLTIQRTQQEDSAVYLCASSLAITYEQYFGPGTRLTVT.

The rearrangement joins TRBV5-4 to TRBJ2-3; D possibly corresponds to TRBD2 (6 bases). Trimming took 4 bases from V and 3 from J, leaving 9 bases between them. This CDR3 comprises 13 residues. Germline CDR1 and CDR2: SGHNT and YYREEE (reference sequence). This CDR3 reads CASSHSGTDTQYF. As DNA, the CDR3 is TGTGCCAGCAGCCATAGCGGTACAGATACGCAGTATTTT.

This chain uses TRBV7-6 with TRBJ1-2; no reliable D call. Trimming removed 5 bases at V and 1 base at J, with 8 bases between. There are 13 residues in the CDR3. Germline V gene data show CDR1 as SGHVS and CDR2 as FNYEAQ. CDR3 nucleotide sequence: TGTGCCAGCAGCCCCGACCATAACTATGGCTACACCTTC. Translation: CASSPDHNYGYTF.

The chain carries TRBV28 and TRBJ1-2; D is undetermined. The ends were cut back, 5 bases at V and 4 bases at J, with 8 bases in the middle. The CDR3 spans 12 residues. CDR1 is MDHEN, CDR2 SYDVKM, per germline. This chain's CDR3 is CASSPVFYGYTF. As DNA, the CDR3 is TGTGCCAGCAGTCCCGTGTTCTATGGCTACACCTTC.

The CDR3 region is CAWTSGSNEKLFF. The DNA for the CDR3 is TGTGCCTGGACCTCCGGGAGTAATGAAAAACTGTTTTTT. The chain joins TRBV30 to TRBJ1-4, with no clear D. V lost 4 bases and J 4 bases, leaving 10 bases between the germline ends. This CDR3 contains 13 residues. In germline, CDR1 is GTSNPN, CDR2 SVGIG (reference sequence).

The chain is built from TRBV5-1 and TRBJ2-3; 10 positions match TRBD1. CDR3 length: 15 residues. After removal of 0 bases from V and 5 bases from J, the junction contained 3 bases not matched to a gene. CDR1 SGHRS and CDR2 YFSETQ come from the germline V gene. CDR3 region: CASSLADRGIDTQYF. CDR3 coding DNA: TGCGCCAGCAGCTTGGCGGACAGGGGGATAGATACGCAGTATTTT.

The V call is TRBV9, the J call TRBJ1-1; D might be TRBD1 (6 bases). The V end was cut by 3 bases, the J end by 4 bases, with 16 bases between. The CDR3 runs to 15 residues. Germline assignment: CDR1 SGDLS and CDR2 YYNGEE. DNA of the CDR3: TGTGCCAGCAGCGCACAGAGTAGGGGGATCACTGAAGCTTTCTTT. Amino acid sequence: CASSAQSRGITEAFF.

This clone has just one count. J is TRBJ1-2 and V is TRBV5-4, with D perhaps TRBD1 (5 bases). Germline V gives CDR1 SGHNT, CDR2 YYREEE (reference sequence). The CDR3 totals 15 residues. Deletions cut 3 bases from V and 4 bases from J, with 16 bases between. CDR3 protein: CASSSDIGAFYGYTF. CDR3 sequence (DNA): TGTGCCAGCAGCTCGGACATTGGGGCCTTCTATGGCTACACCTTC.

The genes are TRBV9 and TRBJ1-1, with D uncertain. Per germline, CDR1 SGDLS and CDR2 YYNGEE. The CDR3 is made up of 15 amino acids. Trimming cost V 3 bases and J 5 bases, with 17 bases left between them. CDR3 in DNA: TGTGCCAGCAGCGCACTGGCACAGTCGGGGACTGAAGCTTTCTTT. Translation gives CASSALAQSGTEAFF. Complete variable domain (other parts from reference TRBV9 and TRBJ1-1): DSGVTQTPKHLITATGQRVTLRCSPRSGDLSVYWYQQSLDQGLQFLIQYYNGEERAKGNILERFSAQQFPDLHSELNLSSLELGDSALYFCASSALAQSGTEAFFGQGTRLTVV.

This chain uses TRBV4-1 with TRBJ2-7, with D possibly being TRBD1 (5 bases). From germline, CDR1 is MGHRA and CDR2 YSYEKL. The CDR3 has 16 residues. Trimming stripped 4 bases from V and 4 bases from J, with 20 bases between. The CDR3, as DNA: TGCGCCAGCAGCCGCCATAGGGCGGTCAAGGGGTACGAGCAGTACTTC. Its protein product is CASSRHRAVKGYEQYF.

The chain recombines TRBV2 with TRBJ1-5; 9 positions agree with TRBD1. Germline V gene data show CDR1 as SNHLY and CDR2 as FYNNEI. CDR3 size: 14 residues. The trim removed 4 bases at V and 2 bases at J, leaving 0 bases unmatched. The CDR3 bases are TGTGCCAGCAGTGGGACAGGGGGCAATCAGCCCCAGCATTTT. This codes for CASSGTGGNQPQHF.

The chain uses TRBV9 and TRBJ1-3, with no clear D. The CDR3 sequence is 12 residues long. Germline values: CDR1 SGDLS, CDR2 YYNGEE. The germline V and J ends were trimmed by 4 bases and 7 bases, with 9 bases remaining between them. In DNA, the CDR3 is TGTGCCAGCAGCTCCCAGGTTAACACCATATATTTT. Protein: CASSSQVNTIYF. The whole variable domain, filled in from reference TRBV9 and TRBJ1-3, reads DSGVTQTPKHLITATGQRVTLRCSPRSGDLSVYWYQQSLDQGLQFLIQYYNGEERAKGNILERFSAQQFPDLHSELNLSSLELGDSALYFCASSSQVNTIYFGEGSWLTVV.

The V call is TRBV2, the J call TRBJ2-1; D is unclear. Germline V lookup: CDR1 SNHLY, CDR2 FYNNEI. This CDR3 comprises 15 residues. V was trimmed by 4 bases and J by 0 bases, leaving 10 bases between them. The DNA of the CDR3 is TGTGCCAGCAGTGCCTGGGAAAGCTCCTACAATGAGCAGTTCTTC. Its protein product is CASSAWESSYNEQFF.

V gene TRBV27 combines with J gene TRBJ2-2; tentative D call: TRBD2 (6 bases). With 3 bases removed from V and 6 bases from J, the gap between germline ends came to 8 bases. The germline V gene has CDR1 MNHEY and CDR2 SMNVEV (reference sequence). The CDR3 covers 13 residues. CDR3 residues: CASSFWGAGELFF. In DNA form, the CDR3 reads TGTGCCAGCAGTTTCTGGGGGGCCGGGGAGCTGTTTTTT.

J is TRBJ2-2 and V is TRBV7-7; 8 nucleotides line up with TRBD1. This CDR3 has 15 amino acids. V lost 5 bases and J lost 4; bases outside the gene matches: 6. Germline V gene sequence: CDR1 SSHAT, CDR2 FNYEAQ (reference sequence). DNA of the CDR3: TGTGCCAGCAGCCCGGGGACAGGAGGCACCGGGGAGCTGTTTTTT. It codes for CASSPGTGGTGELFF.

By its share, this clone is medium-sized. The V and J genes are TRBV5-1 and TRBJ2-2, with D possibly matching TRBD2 (5 bases). The CDR3 sequence is 15 residues long. Trimming took off 0 bases at V and 4 bases at J, with 10 bases between the two ends. The germline V gene encodes CDR1 SGHRS and CDR2 YFSETQ. Written as DNA, the CDR3 is TGCGCCAGCAGCTTGGGTCCGGGAAGCACCGGGGAGCTGTTTTTT. Protein sequence: CASSLGPGSTGELFF.

The rearrangement links TRBV30 to TRBJ2-3, with 9 bases aligning to TRBD1. The CDR3 runs 17 residues. The germline V gene has CDR1 GTSNPN and CDR2 SVGIG (reference sequence). Germline trimming cut 3 bases from V and 8 bases from J; bases unmatched to any gene: 18. The CDR3 DNA follows: TGTGCCTGGAGCCCTCACCCACAGGGGGCGGTGGGGGGTACGCAGTATTTT. Protein sequence: CAWSPHPQGAVGGTQYF.

The J gene is TRBJ2-3, the V gene TRBV11-2, with 7 bases identical to TRBD1. The length of the CDR3 is 13 residues. Germline assignment: CDR1 SGHAT and CDR2 FQNNGV. V shed 3 bases and J 8 bases; nucleotides not matched to a gene: 5. Here the CDR3 reads CASSFDRAGTQYF. The CDR3 bases are TGTGCCAGCAGCTTCGACAGGGCCGGTACGCAGTATTTT. Full variable domain (rest looked up from reference TRBV11-2 and TRBJ2-3): EAGVAQSPRYKIIEKRQSVAFWCNPISGHATLYWYQQILGQGPKLLIQFQNNGVVDDSQLPKDRFSAERLKGVDSTLKIQPAKLEDSAVYLCASSFDRAGTQYFGPGTRLTVL.

The chain carries TRBV6-1 and TRBJ2-7, with TRBD1 as a possible D gene (5 bases). The CDR3 runs 12 residues. V was shortened by 6 bases and J by 8 bases, with 14 bases between the two germline ends. The germline V gene has CDR1 MNHNS and CDR2 SASEGT. The CDR3 nucleotides read TGTGCCAGCAGACCTGGACATATCAAGCAGTACTTC. As protein: CASRPGHIKQYF.

Notes on this clone: Its ends do not fully match the called genes, so a read error is possible. The V call is TRBV4-3, the J call TRBJ2-7; tentative D call: TRBD1 (7 bases). This CDR3 comprises 14 residues. Germline CDR1 is LGHNA and CDR2 is YSLEER. CDR3 bases: TGCGCCAGCAGCCAAGATCTGGGGGGACAGCCCGGGGAATTC. Its protein is CASSQDLGGQPGEF.

V is TRBV2 and J is TRBJ2-4; D gene ambiguous. Germline V gene data show CDR1 as SNHLY and CDR2 as FYNNEI. The CDR3 is 15 residues long. V was shortened by 7 bases and J by 2 bases, with 15 bases between the two germline ends. The CDR3 nucleotides are TGTGCCAGCACCCTACGGCCACCGCCCAAAAACATTCAGTACTTC. Translating it yields CASTLRPPPKNIQYF.

The chain couples TRBV6-1 to TRBJ1-4, with 11 bases that match TRBD1. The CDR3 runs 16 residues. Germline CDR1 reads MNHNS; CDR2 reads SASEGT. Trimming cost V 4 bases and J 4 bases; bases outside gene matches: 5. The DNA for the CDR3 is TGTGCCAGCAGTGGGACAGGGGGCCACGGTAATGAAAAACTGTTTTTT. Protein: CASSGTGGHGNEKLFF.

The chain is built from TRBV4-1 and TRBJ2-2, with TRBD1 matching over 8 bases. CDR1 is MGHRA and CDR2 is YSYEKL in the germline V gene. This CDR3 contains 16 residues. Trimming removed 3 bases from V and 4 bases from J; junction bases left unmatched: 7. CDR3 sequence reads: CASSQATGVLTGELFF. CDR3 DNA sequence: TGCGCCAGCAGCCAGGCGACAGGGGTTCTCACCGGGGAGCTGTTTTTT.